Below, 15 T cell receptor beta chains from the same sample are listed, as sequenced in a study of HIV-infected patients and healthy controls. No cell fractionation was done, so the repertoire covers all unsorted peripheral blood T cells. Alpha and beta constant-region primers primed reverse transcription of around 550 ng RNA. Alpha and beta chain libraries were made separately by chain-specific third strand synthesis with multiplexing indices. TCRdb independently ran MiXCR on the 5' RACE reads; one entry per CDR3 protein. The table includes about 24,000 distinct CDR3 sequences, 8.5% detected once. The sequenced sample consisted of blood. Receptors were obtained from an adult in good health.

This clonotype was seen ten or more times. The chain recombines TRBV7-8 with TRBJ2-1; 8 bases map to TRBD2. Looked up from germline, CDR1 is SGHVS and CDR2 is FQNEAQ. CDR3 size: 15 residues. The V gene end was trimmed by 3 bases and the J gene end by 4 bases; junction bases not matched to a gene: 5. The CDR3 loop is CASSFRRGVYNEQFF. Written as DNA, the CDR3 is TGTGCCAGCAGCTTTCGGCGGGGGGTTTACAATGAGCAGTTCTTC.

There are many counts of this clonotype. The chain has TRBV6-1 and TRBJ2-5; D gene unclear. The CDR3 contains 14 residues. Looked up from germline, CDR1 is MNHNS and CDR2 is SASEGT. Trimming left V 0 bases short and J 5 bases short, with 10 bases between. DNA of the CDR3: TGTGCCAGCAGTGAAGCGGTCTCCCAGGAGACCCAGTACTTC. It encodes CASSEAVSQETQYF.

This clonotype was observed a few times. J is TRBJ2-1 and V is TRBV15; possibly TRBD2 for D (5 bases). The germline V gene encodes CDR1 LNHNV and CDR2 YYDKDF (reference sequence). The CDR3 length is 14 residues. Trimming removed 5 bases at V and 3 bases at J, with 11 bases between. In DNA, the CDR3 is TGTGCCACCAGCGGCCGACGGGACTACAATGAGCAGTTCTTC. Translating it yields CATSGRRDYNEQFF.

This chain connects TRBV11-2 to TRBJ1-1; D is undetermined. The germline V and J ends were trimmed by 5 bases and 0 bases, with 10 bases remaining between them. The CDR3 extends over 14 amino acids. Germline V gene sequence: CDR1 SGHAT, CDR2 FQNNGV. The DNA of the CDR3 is TGTGCCAGCAGCCGTTTTGGACTGAACACTGAAGCTTTCTTT. It translates to CASSRFGLNTEAFF.

This clonotype showed up many times. V and J are TRBV20-1 and TRBJ2-7; the D gene is possibly TRBD1 (5 bases). Germline CDR1 reads DFQATT; CDR2 reads SNEGSKA (reference sequence). The CDR3 sequence is 15 residues long. Between the trimmed V and J ends, which lost 3 bases and 2 bases, there was a span of 17 bases. The CDR3 region is CSARGGQGRTYEQYF. CDR3 DNA: TGCAGTGCTAGGGGTGGGCAGGGTCGGACCTACGAGCAGTACTTC.

In this sample, this clonotype turned up a few times. The chain employs TRBV30 and TRBJ1-5, with 8 positions matching TRBD1. V lost 1 base, J lost 4 bases, and 6 bases stayed unmatched. Germline V CDR1 and CDR2: GTSNPN, SVGIG (reference sequence). The CDR3 is made up of 15 amino acids. The chain's CDR3 is CAWSGPGQGNQPQHF. The CDR3 DNA follows: TGTGCCTGGAGTGGGCCAGGACAGGGTAATCAGCCCCAGCATTTT.

This clonotype was observed many times. The V gene is TRBV12-3 or TRBV12-4, the J gene TRBJ1-5; D possibly corresponds to TRBD1 (5 bases). The CDR3 has 13 residues. V dropped 4 bases and J dropped 8 bases, with 12 bases sitting between them. CDR3 DNA: TGTGCCAGCAGTTGGGACCCCCTTAAGCCCCAGCATTTT. Protein sequence: CASSWDPLKPQHF.

This clonotype was seen ten or more times. The V gene is TRBV7-8, the J gene TRBJ2-1, with D tentatively TRBD1 (6 bases). The CDR3 loop spans 16 amino acids. Trimming took 4 bases from V and 2 from J, leaving 15 bases between them. Germline lookup yields CDR1 SGHVS and CDR2 FQNEAQ. The chain's CDR3 is CASSSQGRNPYNEQFF. DNA for the CDR3: TGTGCCAGCAGCTCCCAGGGGCGCAACCCCTACAATGAGCAGTTCTTC.

This clonotype was detected many times. This sequence joins TRBV19 and TRBJ1-1; D not certain. Looked up from germline, CDR1 is LNHDA and CDR2 is SQIVND (reference sequence). Trimming cost V 3 bases and J 1 base, with 6 bases left between them. CDR3 size: 13 residues. The CDR3 nucleotides read TGTGCCAGTAGTATGACCAAGAACACTGAAGCTTTCTTT. It specifies CASSMTKNTEAFF. Filled out from reference TRBV19 and TRBJ1-1, the complete variable domain reads DGGITQSPKYLFRKEGQNVTLSCEQNLNHDAMYWYRQDPGQGLRLIYYSQIVNDFQKGDIAEGYSVSREKKESFPLTVTSAQKNPTAFYLCASSMTKNTEAFFGQGTRLTVV.

The chain recombines TRBV20-1 with TRBJ2-7; D may be TRBD1 or TRBD2 (6 bases each). Germline V CDR1 and CDR2: DFQATT, SNEGSKA (reference sequence). This CDR3 comprises 13 residues. The ends were cut back, 4 bases at V and 3 bases at J, with 13 bases in the middle. The CDR3 is CSATPGGNYEQYF. DNA of the CDR3: TGCAGTGCTACCCCCGGGGGCAACTACGAGCAGTACTTC.

This clonotype was detected ten times or more. The chain recombines TRBV4-3 with TRBJ1-1; D is unresolved. V dropped 4 bases and J dropped 1 base, with 7 bases sitting between them. The CDR3 runs to 13 residues. Per the germline V gene, CDR1 is LGHNA and CDR2 is YSLEER. The CDR3 region is CASSPTSNTEAFF. DNA of the CDR3: TGCGCCAGCAGCCCGACATCGAACACTGAAGCTTTCTTT.

This clonotype was counted only a few times. CDR3 region: CASSPLDSSYEQYF. The CDR3 bases are TGTGCCAGCTCACCACTGGACAGTTCCTACGAGCAGTACTTC. The chain links TRBV18 to TRBJ2-7; tentatively, D is TRBD1 (6 bases). Trimming left V 1 base short and J 1 base short, with 8 bases between. Germline V gene data show CDR1 as KGHSH and CDR2 as LQKENI. CDR3 size: 14 residues.

This clonotype was observed at least ten times. DNA for the CDR3: TGTGCCAGCAGTCCCTTCGAAGGGCGCGCGTATGAGACCCAGTACTTC. This sequence encodes CASSPFEGRAYETQYF. This chain joins TRBV2 and TRBJ2-5; no firm D call. Germline assignment: CDR1 SNHLY and CDR2 FYNNEI. This CDR3 contains 16 residues. Trimming shortened V by 5 bases and J by 5 bases, and 21 bases separated the two germline ends.

The count of this clonotype is one. The chain combines TRBV6-5 with TRBJ2-3; 7 bases are a match to TRBD1. Germline loops: CDR1 MNHEY, CDR2 SVGAGI. Trimming cost V 5 bases and J 3 bases; bases outside gene matches: 5. The CDR3 contains 14 residues. The CDR3 DNA follows: TGTGCCAGCAGTCGGGACAGAGGGACAGATACGCAGTATTTT. Translating it yields CASSRDRGTDTQYF.

This clonotype was picked up a small number of times. The chain recombines TRBV6-6 with TRBJ2-2; 7 bases match TRBD1. CDR3 length equals 15 residues. Unmatched junction bases numbered 4, after V lost 6 bases and J lost 0 bases. Germline CDR1 MNHNY, CDR2 SVGAGI (reference sequence). This CDR3 is CASRPTGANTGELFF. As DNA, the CDR3 is TGTGCCAGCAGGCCAACAGGGGCGAACACCGGGGAGCTGTTTTTT.